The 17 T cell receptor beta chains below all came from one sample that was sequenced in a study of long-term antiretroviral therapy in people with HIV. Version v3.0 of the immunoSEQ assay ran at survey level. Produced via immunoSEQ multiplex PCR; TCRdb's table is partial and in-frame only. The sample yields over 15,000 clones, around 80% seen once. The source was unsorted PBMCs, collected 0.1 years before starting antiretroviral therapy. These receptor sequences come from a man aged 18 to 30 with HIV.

This CDR3 is CASSTTSGGETQYF. The CDR3 DNA is TGTGCCAGCAGCACAACTAGCGGGGGAGAGACCCAGTACTTC. V and J are TRBV6-5 and TRBJ2-5, with 11 bases identical to TRBD2. The ends lost 6 bases at V and 4 bases at J; junction bases unmatched: 4. CDR1 MNHEY and CDR2 SVGAGI come from the germline V gene. The CDR3 loop spans 14 amino acids.

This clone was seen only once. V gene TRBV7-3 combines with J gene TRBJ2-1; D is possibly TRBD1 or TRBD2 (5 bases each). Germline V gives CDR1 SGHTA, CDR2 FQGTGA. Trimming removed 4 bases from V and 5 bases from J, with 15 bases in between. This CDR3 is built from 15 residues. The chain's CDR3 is CASSSRGASNNEQFF. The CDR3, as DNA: TGTGCCAGCAGCTCCCGGGGCGCCTCGAACAATGAGCAGTTCTTC.

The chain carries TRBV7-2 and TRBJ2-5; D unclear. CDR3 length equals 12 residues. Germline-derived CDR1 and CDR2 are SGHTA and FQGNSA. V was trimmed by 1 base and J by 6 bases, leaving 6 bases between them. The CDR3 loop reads CASSLDGKTQYF. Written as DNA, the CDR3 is TGTGCCAGCAGCTTAGATGGGAAGACCCAGTACTTC.

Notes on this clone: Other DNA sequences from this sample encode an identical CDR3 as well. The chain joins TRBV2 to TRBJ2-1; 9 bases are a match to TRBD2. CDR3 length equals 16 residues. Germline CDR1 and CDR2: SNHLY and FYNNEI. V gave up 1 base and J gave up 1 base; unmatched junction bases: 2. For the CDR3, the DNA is TGTGCCAGCAGTGAAGAAGCGGGGGGTTCCTACAATGAGCAGTTCTTC. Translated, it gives CASSEEAGGSYNEQFF.

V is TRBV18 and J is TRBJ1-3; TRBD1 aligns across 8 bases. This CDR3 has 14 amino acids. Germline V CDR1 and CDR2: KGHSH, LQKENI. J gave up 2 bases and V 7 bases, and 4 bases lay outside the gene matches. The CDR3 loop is CASFPDRAGNTIYF. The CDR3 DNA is TGTGCCAGCTTTCCGGACAGGGCTGGAAACACCATATATTTT.

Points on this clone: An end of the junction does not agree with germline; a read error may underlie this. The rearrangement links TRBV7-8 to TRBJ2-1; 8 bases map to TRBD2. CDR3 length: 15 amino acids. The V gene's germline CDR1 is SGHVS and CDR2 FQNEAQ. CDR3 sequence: CASSIAGSLYNEQFF. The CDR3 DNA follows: TGTGCCAGCAGCATAGCGGGGAGCCTCTACAATGAGCAGTTCTTC.

The CDR3 sequence is CASGGTGEGYTF. Written as DNA, the CDR3 is TGTGCCAGTGGCGGGACAGGGGAGGGCTACACCTTC. This sequence joins TRBV19 and TRBJ1-2, with TRBD1 matching 10 bases. J gave up 8 bases and V 8 bases, and 5 bases lay outside the gene matches. The CDR3 is 12 residues long. The germline CDR1 and CDR2 sequences are LNHDA and SQIVND (reference sequence).

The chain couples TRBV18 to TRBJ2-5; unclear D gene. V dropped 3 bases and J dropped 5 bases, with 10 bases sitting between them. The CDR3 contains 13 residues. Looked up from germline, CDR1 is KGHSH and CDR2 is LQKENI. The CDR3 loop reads CASSPLADETQYF. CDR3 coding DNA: TGTGCCAGCTCACCCCTGGCGGATGAGACCCAGTACTTC.

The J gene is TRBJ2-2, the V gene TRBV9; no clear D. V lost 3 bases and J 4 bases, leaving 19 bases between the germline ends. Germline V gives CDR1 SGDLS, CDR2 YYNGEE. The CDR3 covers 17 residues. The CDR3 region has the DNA TGTGCCAGCAGCGCGGCCCCCGGTAGAGAAGTCACCGGGGAGCTGTTTTTT. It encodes CASSAAPGREVTGELFF.

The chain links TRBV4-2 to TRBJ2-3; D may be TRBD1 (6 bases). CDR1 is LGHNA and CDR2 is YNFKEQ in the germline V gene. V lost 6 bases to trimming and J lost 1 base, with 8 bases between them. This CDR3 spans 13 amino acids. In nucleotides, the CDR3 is TGTGCCAGCAGTCGGACAGGCACAGATACGCAGTATTTT. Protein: CASSRTGTDTQYF.

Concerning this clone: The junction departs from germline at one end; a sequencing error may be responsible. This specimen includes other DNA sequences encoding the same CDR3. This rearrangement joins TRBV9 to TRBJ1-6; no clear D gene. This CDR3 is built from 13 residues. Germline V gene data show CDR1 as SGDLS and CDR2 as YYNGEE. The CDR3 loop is CASGVSYNSPLHF. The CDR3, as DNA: TGTGCCAGCGGCGTCTCCTATAATTCACCCCTCCACTTT.

CDR3 residues: CASSTHSADRFYEQYF. CDR3 bases: TGTGCCAGTAGTACGCACTCCGCGGACAGGTTCTACGAGCAGTACTTC. The chain is built from TRBV19 and TRBJ2-7, with TRBD1 identical over 7 bases. Germline V gives CDR1 LNHDA, CDR2 SQIVND (reference sequence). V shed 4 bases and J 3 bases; nucleotides not matched to a gene: 12. This CDR3 region has 16 residues.

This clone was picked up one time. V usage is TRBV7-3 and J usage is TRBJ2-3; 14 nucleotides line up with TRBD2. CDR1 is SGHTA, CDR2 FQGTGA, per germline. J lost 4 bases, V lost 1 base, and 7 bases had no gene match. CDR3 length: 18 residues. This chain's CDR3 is CASSLMGTSGSRADTQYF. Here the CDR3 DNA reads TGTGCCAGCAGCTTAATGGGGACTAGCGGGAGTAGAGCAGATACGCAGTATTTT.

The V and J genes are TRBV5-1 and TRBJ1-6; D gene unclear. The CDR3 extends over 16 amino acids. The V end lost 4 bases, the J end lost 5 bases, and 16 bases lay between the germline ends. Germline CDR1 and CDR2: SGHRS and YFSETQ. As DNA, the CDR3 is TGCGCCAGCAGCCTATCAATGAGGGCCCATAATTCACCCCTCCACTTT. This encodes CASSLSMRAHNSPLHF.

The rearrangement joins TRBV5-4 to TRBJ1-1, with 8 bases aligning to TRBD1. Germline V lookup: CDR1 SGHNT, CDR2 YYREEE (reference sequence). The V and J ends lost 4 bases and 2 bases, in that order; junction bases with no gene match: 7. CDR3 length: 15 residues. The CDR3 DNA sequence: TGTGCCAGCAGCCGGGGGACAGGTCGAAACACTGAAGCTTTCTTT. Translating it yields CASSRGTGRNTEAFF.

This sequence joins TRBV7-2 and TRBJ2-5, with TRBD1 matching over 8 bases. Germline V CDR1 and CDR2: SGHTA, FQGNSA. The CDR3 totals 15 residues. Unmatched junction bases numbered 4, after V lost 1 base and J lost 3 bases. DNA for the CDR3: TGTGCCAGCAGCTTAGGGGGGACAGGCAAAGAGACCCAGTACTTC. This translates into CASSLGGTGKETQYF. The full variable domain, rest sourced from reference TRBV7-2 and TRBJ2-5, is GAGVSQSPSNKVTEKGKDVELRCDPISGHTALYWYRQSLGQGLEFLIYFQGNSAPDKSGLPSDRFSAERTGGSVSTLTIQRTQQEDSAVYLCASSLGGTGKETQYFGPGTRLLVL.

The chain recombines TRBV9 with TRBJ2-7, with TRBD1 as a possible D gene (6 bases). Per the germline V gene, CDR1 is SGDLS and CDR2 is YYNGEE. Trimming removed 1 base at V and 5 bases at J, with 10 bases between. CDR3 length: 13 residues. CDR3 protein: CASSVTGSDEQYF. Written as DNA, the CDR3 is TGTGCCAGCAGCGTAACAGGGTCAGACGAGCAGTACTTC.